Presented here are 25 T cell receptor beta chains from one specimen sequenced in a study of coeliac disease. Measured with immunoSEQ multiplex PCR; TCRdb has only the in-frame clones, and not every one. The profile shows some 3,100 clones, about two thirds of them singletons. Sequenced: intraepithelial lymphocytes from the gut. The origin of the receptors is a woman between 40 and 55 years old.

The genes are TRBV19 and TRBJ1-5; D possibly corresponds to TRBD1 (6 bases). This CDR3 has 14 amino acids. Trimming left V 3 bases short and J 3 bases short, with 9 bases between. Looked up from germline, CDR1 is LNHDA and CDR2 is SQIVND (reference sequence). CDR3 protein: CASSMRDTNQPQHF. The DNA of the CDR3 is TGTGCCAGTAGTATGAGGGACACCAATCAGCCCCAGCATTTT.

J is TRBJ1-1 and V is TRBV4-1, with D perhaps TRBD1 (5 bases). CDR3 length equals 15 residues. CDR1 MGHRA and CDR2 YSYEKL come from the germline V gene. The germline V and J ends were trimmed by 1 base and 5 bases, with 14 bases remaining between them. For the CDR3, the DNA is TGCGCCAGCAGCCAAGTCCGCGGGGGTCGGACTGAAGCTTTCTTT. Protein product: CASSQVRGGRTEAFF.

V is TRBV7-9 and J is TRBJ2-5; maybe TRBD1 (6 bases). V gave up 5 bases and J gave up 0 bases, with 13 bases separating them. CDR3 length: 15 residues. From germline, CDR1 is SEHNR and CDR2 FQNEAQ (reference sequence). CDR3 DNA sequence: TGTGCCAGCAGCGACAGGTATCCGTACCAAGAGACCCAGTACTTC. It codes for CASSDRYPYQETQYF.

The chain couples TRBV28 to TRBJ2-5, with no clear D. CDR3 length: 14 residues. Germline V CDR1 and CDR2: MDHEN, SYDVKM. V dropped 3 bases and J dropped 4 bases, with 12 bases sitting between them. Here the CDR3 reads CASSFALSVETQYF. The CDR3 bases are TGTGCCAGCAGTTTTGCGCTTTCGGTAGAGACCCAGTACTTC.

This clone has only a few counts. V and J are TRBV7-4 and TRBJ2-5, with 7 nucleotides matching TRBD2. The CDR3 runs to 14 residues. With 5 bases clipped from V and 5 bases from J, the junction kept 8 bases outside the gene matches. Germline CDR1 and CDR2: SGHVT and SQSDAQ. CDR3 in DNA: TGTGCCAGCAGCAAACTAGCGACCCCGGAGACCCAGTACTTC. Protein sequence: CASSKLATPETQYF.

The rearrangement links TRBV4-1 to TRBJ2-7; no clear D. In germline, CDR1 is MGHRA, CDR2 YSYEKL. The V gene lost 4 bases and the J gene lost 5 bases, with 18 bases spanning the gap. The CDR3 is 15 amino acids. CDR3 sequence reads: CASSPPRGSAHEQYF. The CDR3 DNA reads as TGCGCCAGCAGCCCTCCCCGAGGTTCCGCGCACGAGCAGTACTTC.

The rearrangement uses TRBV27 and TRBJ1-4; TRBD1 might be the D (5 bases). There are 13 residues in the CDR3. Germline V gene sequence: CDR1 MNHEY, CDR2 SMNVEV (reference sequence). V was pared by 5 bases and J by 8 bases, with 12 bases between. The CDR3 region has the DNA TGTGCCAGCAGTATCCAGGGTGACGAAAAACTGTTTTTT. This gives the protein CASSIQGDEKLFF.

The chain recombines TRBV5-4 with TRBJ2-1; possible D gene TRBD1, 6 bases. V shed 4 bases and J shed 2 bases, with 16 bases lying between them. The CDR3 loop spans 16 amino acids. CDR1 and CDR2 from the germline V gene are SGHNT and YYREEE (reference sequence). The CDR3 nucleotides read TGTGCCAGCAGCAGGATACAGGGTCACACCTACAATGAGCAGTTCTTC. The encoded protein is CASSRIQGHTYNEQFF.

The rearrangement joins TRBV7-2 to TRBJ1-2, with D possibly TRBD1 on 5 matching bases. The CDR3 sequence is 13 residues long. The germline V gene encodes CDR1 SGHTA and CDR2 FQGNSA. The V and J ends lost 5 bases and 4 bases respectively, with 11 bases between them. CDR3 coding DNA: TGTGCCAGCAGCCCGGACAACTTCTATGGCTACACCTTC. Encoded protein: CASSPDNFYGYTF.

Only a few counts were recorded for this clone. J is TRBJ2-7 and V is TRBV7-2, with TRBD2 matching over 8 bases. Trimming took 5 bases from V and 3 from J; bases not matched to a gene: 6. The CDR3 is 14 amino acids. CDR1 and CDR2 from the germline V gene are SGHTA and FQGNSA. The CDR3 nucleotides are TGTGCCAGCAGCGAGGGACTAGGCCACTACGAGCAGTACTTC. The encoded protein is CASSEGLGHYEQYF.

The rearrangement uses TRBV9 and TRBJ2-3; perhaps TRBD2 as D (5 bases). The V end lost 3 bases, the J end lost 2 bases, and 13 bases lay between the germline ends. Per germline, CDR1 SGDLS and CDR2 YYNGEE. The CDR3 length is 15 residues. The CDR3 coding sequence is TGTGCCAGCAGCGGGGCTAGCACTGACACAGATACGCAGTATTTT. Protein sequence: CASSGASTDTDTQYF.

This clone was seen once. The rearrangement uses TRBV6-4 and TRBJ1-5; TRBD1 agrees at 7 bases. With 6 bases clipped from V and 2 bases from J, the junction kept 4 bases outside the gene matches. The CDR3 is made up of 14 amino acids. From germline, CDR1 is MRHNA and CDR2 SNTAGT. The CDR3 coding sequence is TGTGCCAGCAGCCCCGGACAGGGCAATCAGCCCCAGCATTTT. Amino acids: CASSPGQGNQPQHF.

A few counts support this clone. The genes are TRBV25-1 and TRBJ2-3; 14 nucleotides agree with TRBD2. Trimming at V came to 2 bases and at J to 0 bases, leaving 4 bases not matched to a gene. Per germline, CDR1 MGHDK and CDR2 SYGVNS. The CDR3 contains 18 residues. In nucleotides, the CDR3 is TGTGCCAGCAGTGAAATTGGGACTAGCGGGAGTAGCACAGATACGCAGTATTTT. Its protein is CASSEIGTSGSSTDTQYF.

This rearrangement joins TRBV11-2 to TRBJ2-5, with 8 bases that match TRBD1. Looked up from germline, CDR1 is SGHAT and CDR2 is FQNNGV. The V segment lost 7 bases and the J segment 1 base; nucleotides outside the gene matches: 8. The CDR3 sequence is 15 residues long. CDR3 nucleotide sequence: TGTGCCAGCAACTTTGTCGGACAGGGCCAAGAGACCCAGTACTTC. This gives the protein CASNFVGQGQETQYF.

The chain links TRBV5-5 to TRBJ2-3; TRBD2 matches at 8 bases. V dropped 0 bases and J dropped 4; count of bases not matched to a gene: 7. This CDR3 has 16 residues. Germline loops: CDR1 SGHKS, CDR2 YYEKEE (reference sequence). DNA for the CDR3: TGTGCCAGCAGCTTGGGCCCTTCCGGGAGGGCAGATACGCAGTATTTT. This gives the protein CASSLGPSGRADTQYF.

The genes are TRBV4-1 and TRBJ2-5; the match to TRBD2 covers 11 bases. After removal of 4 bases from V and 0 bases from J, the junction contained 10 bases not matched to a gene. The CDR3 is made up of 18 amino acids. CDR1 and CDR2 (germline): MGHRA, YSYEKL. CDR3 nucleotides: TGCGCCAGCAGCCCATCAACCGGGACTAGCGGCAACCAAGAGACCCAGTACTTC. This sequence encodes CASSPSTGTSGNQETQYF.

The gene calls are TRBV27 and TRBJ2-1; 7 bases fit TRBD1. The CDR3 runs to 14 residues. Germline V gives CDR1 MNHEY, CDR2 SMNVEV (reference sequence). J lost 4 bases, V lost 4 bases, and 4 bases had no gene match. The CDR3 loop is CASSSGTVYNEQFF. The CDR3 bases are TGTGCCAGCAGTTCCGGGACAGTGTACAATGAGCAGTTCTTC.

This rearrangement joins TRBV13 to TRBJ2-1, with 8 bases lining up with TRBD2. The V segment lost 1 base and the J segment 5 bases; nucleotides outside the gene matches: 1. The CDR3 is 14 amino acids. CDR1 and CDR2 (germline): PRHDT, FYEKMQ (reference sequence). The CDR3 protein is CASSLVSGDNEQFF. The CDR3, as DNA: TGTGCCAGCAGCTTAGTTAGCGGGGACAATGAGCAGTTCTTC.

This rearrangement joins TRBV27 to TRBJ1-2; possibly TRBD1 for D (5 bases). The CDR3 sequence is 14 residues long. The germline V gene encodes CDR1 MNHEY and CDR2 SMNVEV (reference sequence). The V end was cut by 3 bases, the J end by 7 bases, with 15 bases between. The CDR3 sequence is CASSFSGLHGGYTF. The CDR3 DNA sequence: TGTGCCAGCAGTTTTTCAGGGCTACATGGTGGCTACACCTTC.

The chain joins TRBV2 to TRBJ1-1; TRBD1 matches 8 bases. CDR3 length: 12 amino acids. The germline V gene encodes CDR1 SNHLY and CDR2 FYNNEI. After removal of 5 bases from V and 7 bases from J, the junction contained 3 bases not matched to a gene. CDR3 sequence: CASSRTGLEAFF. CDR3 coding DNA: TGTGCCAGCAGTCGGACAGGGCTTGAAGCTTTCTTT.

The gene calls are TRBV5-1 and TRBJ2-3, with 7 bases identical to TRBD1. CDR3 length equals 15 residues. Germline V gene sequence: CDR1 SGHRS, CDR2 YFSETQ. V was pared by 1 base and J by 2 bases, with 4 bases of the junction left unmatched. The chain's CDR3 is CASSLIGQVTDTQYF. The CDR3 DNA is TGCGCCAGCAGCTTGATTGGACAGGTCACAGATACGCAGTATTTT.

The chain combines TRBV11-3 with TRBJ2-7; 12 bases agree with TRBD1. CDR3 length equals 15 residues. Germline CDR1 SGHNT, CDR2 YENEEA. V lost 0 bases to trimming and J lost 9 bases; unmatched junction nucleotides: 6. CDR3 amino acids: CASSLDPGQGATQYF. CDR3 bases: TGTGCCAGCAGCTTAGACCCGGGACAGGGGGCTACGCAGTACTTC.

The chain employs TRBV7-2 and TRBJ1-1, with TRBD1 as a possible D gene (5 bases). V dropped 1 base and J dropped 7 bases, with 13 bases sitting between them. The CDR3 totals 14 residues. Per the germline V gene, CDR1 is SGHTA and CDR2 is FQGNSA. The CDR3 is CASSLGTRAFEAFF. The CDR3 region has the DNA TGTGCCAGCAGCTTAGGGACAAGGGCCTTTGAAGCTTTCTTT.

This rearrangement joins TRBV28 to TRBJ1-1; TRBD1 agrees at 7 bases. This CDR3 has 14 amino acids. Germline CDR1 MDHEN, CDR2 SYDVKM. J lost 4 bases, V lost 1 base, and 3 bases had no gene match. DNA for the CDR3: TGTGCCAGCAGTTTATCCTCAGGGGGCACTGAAGCTTTCTTT. It is translated as CASSLSSGGTEAFF. Full variable domain (rest looked up from reference TRBV28 and TRBJ1-1): DVKVTQSSRYLVKRTGEKVFLECVQDMDHENMFWYRQDPGLGLRLIYFSYDVKMKEKGDIPEGYSVSREKKERFSLILESASTNQTSMYLCASSLSSGGTEAFFGQGTRLTVV.

The genes are TRBV5-6 and TRBJ1-1; unclear D gene. Germline assignment: CDR1 SGHDT and CDR2 YYEEEE. This CDR3 is 13 amino acids long. Trimming pared 1 base from V and 7 bases from J, leaving 11 bases between. The CDR3 sequence: CASSLPFGGEAFF. The CDR3 region has the DNA TGTGCCAGCAGCTTGCCGTTTGGAGGTGAAGCTTTCTTT.